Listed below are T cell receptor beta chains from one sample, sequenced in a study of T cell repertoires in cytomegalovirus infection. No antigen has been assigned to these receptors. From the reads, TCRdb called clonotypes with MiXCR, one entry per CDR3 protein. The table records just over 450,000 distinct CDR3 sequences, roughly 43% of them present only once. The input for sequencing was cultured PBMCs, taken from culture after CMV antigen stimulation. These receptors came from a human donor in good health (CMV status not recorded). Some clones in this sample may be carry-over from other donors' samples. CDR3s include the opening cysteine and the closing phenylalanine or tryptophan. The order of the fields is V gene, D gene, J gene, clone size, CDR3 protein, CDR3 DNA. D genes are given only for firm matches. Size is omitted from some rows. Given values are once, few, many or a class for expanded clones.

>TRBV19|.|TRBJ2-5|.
CASSIGVRRTQYF
TGTGCCAGTAGTATAGGAGTACGCCGGACCCAGTACTTC
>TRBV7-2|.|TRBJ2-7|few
CASSLLEGKFPYF
TGTGCCAGCAGCTTGCTTGAGGGGAAATTTCCGTACTTC
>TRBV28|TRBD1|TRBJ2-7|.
CASSLRPGQGGFYEQYF
TGTGCCAGCAGTCTAAGGCCTGGACAGGGAGGCTTCTACGAGCAGTACTTC
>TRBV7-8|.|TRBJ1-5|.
CASSLEGGGSGNQPQHF
TGTGCCAGCAGCTTAGAGGGTGGGGGATCGGGCAATCAGCCCCAGCATTTT
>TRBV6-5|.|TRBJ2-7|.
CASSYSNAATYEQYF
TGTGCCAGCAGTTACTCGAACGCCGCCACCTACGAGCAGTACTTC
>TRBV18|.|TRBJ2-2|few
CASSSTGELFF
TGTGCCAGCTCATCAACCGGGGAGCTGTTTTTT
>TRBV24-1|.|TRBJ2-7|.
CATSDLVAGSGFLVLYEQYF
TGTGCCACCAGTGACCTGGTTGCGGGGAGCGGGTTTCTCGTCCTCTACGAGCAGTACTTC
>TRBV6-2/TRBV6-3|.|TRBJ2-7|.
CASSYSSTAYPWEQYF
TGTGCCAGCAGTTACTCGTCAACAGCCTACCCTTGGGAGCAGTACTTC
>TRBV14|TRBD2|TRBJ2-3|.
CASSHVGDYTDTQYF
TGTGCCAGCAGCCATGTGGGGGACTACACAGATACGCAGTATTTT
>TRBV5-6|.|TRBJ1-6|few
CASSLSYVSNSPLHF
TGTGCCAGCAGCCTATCGTACGTGAGCAATTCACCCCTCCACTTT